This TCR beta chain was sequenced in a study of blood T cell repertoires in COVID-19. Study information: T cells, B-cell-depleted T cells, or PBMCs provided the cDNA or gDNA that served as material.

CDR1 is SEHNR and CDR2 is FQNEAQ in the germline V gene (reference sequence). Trimming took 5 bases from V and 3 from J, leaving 9 bases between them. The CDR3 spans 13 residues. Generated by immunoSEQ multiplex PCR, the TCRdb table keeps only in-frame clones and is missing some. Of about 130,000 clones in the sample, over 70% are singletons; the top ten hold around 2.3%. J is TRBJ2-3 and V is TRBV7-9, with TRBD1 as a possible D gene (6 bases). The clonotype was recovered from a man aged 50-59 years with active COVID-19. The sample comprised peripheral blood. The CDR3 protein is CASSRDITDTQYF. In nucleotides, the CDR3 is TGTGCCAGCAGCCGGGACATAACAGATACGCAGTATTTT.